Shown below are 3 T cell receptor beta chains from a single sample sequenced in a study of vaccination effects on CD4 cells after COVID-19. Expansion of antigen-specific CD4+ T cells with viral peptide pools was carried out by the ViraFEST assay before sequencing. Upon completion of 10 to 11 days in culture, CD4+ T cells were isolated. As their vaccination, participants received two doses of either BNT162b2 or mRNA-1273. The method was immunoSEQ multiplex PCR; TCRdb's version includes in-frame clones alone and lacks a portion of them. Of 75,000 or so clones listed, about three quarters are singletons. Their antigens are not known. Source: CD4+ T cells from PBMCs cultured with HCoV-OC43 spike peptides, taken after COVID-19 vaccination. Subset meaning: HCoV-OC43 spike overlapping peptide pool stimulation. Receptor source: a human donor who received a COVID-19 vaccine.

This chain connects TRBV7-3 to TRBJ2-6; the D gene is possibly TRBD1 (5 bases). The germline V and J ends were trimmed by 2 bases and 1 base, with 15 bases remaining between them. This CDR3 spans 18 amino acids. CDR1 and CDR2 (germline): SGHTA, FQGTGA. CDR3 loop: CASSLADGRGSGANVLTF. As DNA, the CDR3 is TGTGCCAGCAGCTTAGCGGACGGTAGGGGTTCTGGGGCCAACGTCCTGACTTTC.

The V gene is TRBV7-2, the J gene TRBJ2-2; D remains ambiguous. Germline loops: CDR1 SGHTA, CDR2 FQGNSA. The CDR3 has 14 residues. V lost 2 bases and J 6 bases, leaving 10 bases between the germline ends. The CDR3 DNA follows: TGTGCCAGCAGCTTAATAGGAAGGGCCGGGGAGCTGTTTTTT. Its protein is CASSLIGRAGELFF.

The rearrangement links TRBV23-1 to TRBJ1-5; no reliable D call. TRBV23-1 is sorted into the ORF group, with uncertain function. V was cut by 4 bases and J by 0 bases, with 16 bases left in between. CDR3 length equals 17 residues. The CDR3 DNA is TGCGCCAGCAGTCCAGGTTCTTGCGGCGATAGCAATCAGCCCCAGCATTTT. This sequence encodes CASSPGSCGDSNQPQHF.